This T cell receptor (beta chain) was found in a study of molecular identifiers for immune sequencing clone quantification. Study as a whole: Five portions were made in replicates from RNA of roughly 20,000 or 100,000 naive CD8 cells, and four underwent sequencing.

From 20,000 to 1,000,000 sorted cells, naive CD8 libraries were generated with 10%, 30% or 50% RNA. This clonotype has a handful of counts. Bulk TCR library preparation followed previously described methods with listed TCR primers. TCRdb reanalysed the PCR reads using MiXCR and keeps one entry per CDR3 protein. There are a few hundred thousand distinct CDR3 sequences in the sample; around 23% occur only once, and under 0.85% lies in the top ten. Germline V gene sequence: CDR1 MNHEY, CDR2 SVGEGT. V lost 2 bases and J lost 0, with 14 bases in between. The length of the CDR3 is 16 residues. The rearrangement links TRBV6-2 or TRBV6-3 to TRBJ2-7; D not resolved. This clonotype was sampled from a human donor in good health. Some libraries in this study had Jurkat cell RNA spiked in. The sequencing input was naive CD8+ T cells from blood, with Jurkat cell RNA spiked in. The subset is: FACS-sorted CD8+CD4-CCR7+CD45RA+ naive T cells. This CDR3 reads CASSYDRAERSYEQYF. DNA of the CDR3: TGTGCCAGCAGTTACGACCGTGCGGAACGCTCCTACGAGCAGTACTTC.